The clone carrying this T cell receptor (beta chain) has a count of ten or more. Germline values: CDR1 SQVTM, CDR2 ANQGSEA. V lost 5 bases to trimming and J lost 6 bases; unmatched junction nucleotides: 7. The CDR3 contains 14 residues. This sample was taken from a study of molecular identifiers for immune sequencing clone quantification. Using its own MiXCR run on the PCR reads, TCRdb lists one record per CDR3 protein. The sample has about 70,000 distinct CDR3 sequences, about a fifth seen once; the top ten hold 1.5% to 1.8%. This chain uses TRBV29-1 with TRBJ2-2, with 9 bases matching TRBD1. The sample taken for sequencing was naive CD8+ T cells from blood, with Jurkat cell RNA spiked in. Specified subset: FACS-sorted CD8+CD4-CCR7+CD45RA+ naive T cells. The sequence came from a human donor in good health. Some libraries in this study had Jurkat cell RNA spiked in. For the CDR3, the DNA is TGCAGCGTTCTACAGGGGGCGCGTCCCGGGGAGCTGTTTTTT. As protein: CSVLQGARPGELFF.